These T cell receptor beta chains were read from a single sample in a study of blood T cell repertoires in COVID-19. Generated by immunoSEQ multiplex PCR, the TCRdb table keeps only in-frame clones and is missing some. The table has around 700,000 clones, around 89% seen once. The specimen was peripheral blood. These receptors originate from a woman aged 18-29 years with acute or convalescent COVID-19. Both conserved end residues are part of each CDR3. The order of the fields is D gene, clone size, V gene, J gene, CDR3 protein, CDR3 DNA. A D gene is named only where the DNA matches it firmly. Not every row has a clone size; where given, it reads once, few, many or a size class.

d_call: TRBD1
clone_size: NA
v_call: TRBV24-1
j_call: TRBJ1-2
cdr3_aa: CATSDPGTAGAYTF
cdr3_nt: TGTGCCACCAGTGATCCAGGGACAGCGGGGGCCTACACCTTC

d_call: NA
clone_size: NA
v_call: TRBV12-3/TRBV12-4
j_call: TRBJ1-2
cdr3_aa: CASTTDYGYTF
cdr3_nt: TGTGCCAGCACAACAGACTATGGCTACACCTTC

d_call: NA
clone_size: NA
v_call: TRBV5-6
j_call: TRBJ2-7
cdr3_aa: CASSRGTYPYWQYF
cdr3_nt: TGTGCCAGCAGCAGAGGGACATACCCCTATTGGCAGTACTTC

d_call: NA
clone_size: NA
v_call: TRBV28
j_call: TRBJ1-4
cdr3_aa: CASSLLRGKEKLFF
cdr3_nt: TGTGCCAGCAGTTTACTGAGAGGGAAGGAAAAACTGTTTTTT

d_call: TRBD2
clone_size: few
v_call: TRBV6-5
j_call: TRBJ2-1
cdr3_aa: CASSYSTSGGVNEQFF
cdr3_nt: TGTGCCAGCAGTTACTCGACTAGCGGGGGGGTCAATGAGCAGTTCTTC

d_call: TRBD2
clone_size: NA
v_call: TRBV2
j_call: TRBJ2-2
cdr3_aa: CASSEAQLASAGELFF
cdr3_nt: TGTGCCAGCAGTGAAGCGCAACTAGCGAGTGCCGGGGAGCTGTTTTTT

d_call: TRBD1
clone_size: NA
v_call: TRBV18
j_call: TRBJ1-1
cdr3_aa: CASSPATGGGTEAFF
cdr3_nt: TGTGCCAGCTCACCCGCCACAGGGGGAGGAACTGAAGCTTTCTTT

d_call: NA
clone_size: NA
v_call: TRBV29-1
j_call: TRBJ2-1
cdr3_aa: CSVCTGTKYNEQFF
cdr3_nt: TGCAGCGTTTGTACAGGGACTAAGTACAATGAGCAGTTCTTC

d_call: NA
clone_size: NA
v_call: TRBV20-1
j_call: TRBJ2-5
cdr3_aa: CSGTVQETQYF
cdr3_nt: TGCAGTGGGACAGTTCAAGAGACCCAGTACTTC

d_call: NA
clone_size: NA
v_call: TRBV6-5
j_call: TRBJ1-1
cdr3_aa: CASRKGAGAFF
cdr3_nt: TGTGCCAGCAGAAAAGGGGCCGGAGCTTTCTTT

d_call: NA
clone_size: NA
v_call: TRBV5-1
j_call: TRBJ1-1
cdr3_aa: CASARAVNTEAFF
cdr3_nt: TGCGCCAGCGCGAGGGCGGTGAACACTGAAGCTTTCTTT

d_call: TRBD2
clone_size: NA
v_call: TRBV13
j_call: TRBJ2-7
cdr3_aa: CASSLGGLAGGNEQYF
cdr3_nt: TGTGCCAGCAGCTTAGGTGGACTAGCGGGGGGAAACGAGCAGTACTTC

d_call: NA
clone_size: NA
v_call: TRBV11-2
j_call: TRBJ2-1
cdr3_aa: CASSRMGGALYNEQFF
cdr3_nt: TGTGCCAGCAGCCGCATGGGGGGGGCACTCTACAATGAGCAGTTCTTC

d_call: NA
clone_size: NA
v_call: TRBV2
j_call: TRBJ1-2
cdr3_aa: CASSDRGEGYGYTF
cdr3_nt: TGTGCCAGCAGTGACAGGGGCGAAGGGTATGGCTACACCTTC

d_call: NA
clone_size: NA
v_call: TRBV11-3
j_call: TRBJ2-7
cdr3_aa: CASSVRQDYEQYF
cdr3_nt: TGTGCCAGCAGCGTCCGACAGGACTACGAGCAGTACTTC

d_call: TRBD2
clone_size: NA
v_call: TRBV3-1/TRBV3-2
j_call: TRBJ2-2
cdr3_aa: CASTGGGLRQYTGELFF
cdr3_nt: TGTGCCAGCACGGGGGGTGGTTTGAGACAGTACACCGGGGAGCTGTTTTTT

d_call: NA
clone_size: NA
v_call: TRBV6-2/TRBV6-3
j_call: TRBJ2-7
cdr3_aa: CASSYSRGLFEQYF
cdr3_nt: TGTGCCAGCAGTTACTCGAGGGGACTTTTCGAGCAGTACTTC

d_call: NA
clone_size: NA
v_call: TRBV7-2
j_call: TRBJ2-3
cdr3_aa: CASSPRGFTDTQYF
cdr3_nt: TGTGCCAGCAGCCCTAGAGGGTTCACAGATACGCAGTATTTT

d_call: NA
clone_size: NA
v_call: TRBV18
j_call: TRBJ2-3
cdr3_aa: CASSPRAGTRTDTQYF
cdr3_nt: TGTGCCAGCTCACCACGGGCGGGGACTCGCACAGATACGCAGTATTTT

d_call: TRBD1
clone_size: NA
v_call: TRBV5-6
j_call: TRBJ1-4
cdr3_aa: CASSRWDRGSEKLFF
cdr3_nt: TGTGCCAGCAGCCGCTGGGACAGGGGCAGTGAAAAACTGTTTTTT

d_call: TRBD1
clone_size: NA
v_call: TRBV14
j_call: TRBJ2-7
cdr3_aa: CASSQETGFPYEQYF
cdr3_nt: TGTGCCAGCAGCCAAGAGACAGGGTTCCCCTACGAGCAGTACTTC

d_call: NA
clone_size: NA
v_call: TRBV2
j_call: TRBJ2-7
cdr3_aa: CASGNSGAYEQYF
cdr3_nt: TGTGCCAGCGGTAATAGCGGAGCCTACGAGCAGTACTTC

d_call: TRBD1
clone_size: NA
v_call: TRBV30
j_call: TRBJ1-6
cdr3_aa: CACMRGRSPLHF
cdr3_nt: TGTGCCTGTATGAGGGGGCGGTCACCCCTCCACTTT

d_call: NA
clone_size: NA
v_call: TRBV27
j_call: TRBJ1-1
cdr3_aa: CASSWAGGTEAFF
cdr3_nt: TGTGCCAGCAGTTGGGCGGGGGGCACTGAAGCTTTCTTT

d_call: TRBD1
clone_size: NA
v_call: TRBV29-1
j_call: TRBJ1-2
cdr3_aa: CSASGGRDRGPNYGYTF
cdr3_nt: TGCAGCGCCTCAGGGGGCCGGGACAGGGGACCTAACTATGGCTACACCTTC

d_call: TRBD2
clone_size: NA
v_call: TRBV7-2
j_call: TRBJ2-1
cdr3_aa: CASSLELADINEQFF
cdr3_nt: TGTGCCAGCAGCTTAGAACTAGCGGATATCAATGAGCAGTTCTTC

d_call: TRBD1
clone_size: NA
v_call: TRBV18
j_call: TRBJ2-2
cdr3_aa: CASSPGQDYGELFF
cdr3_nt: TGTGCCAGCTCCCCGGGACAGGACTATGGGGAGCTGTTTTTT

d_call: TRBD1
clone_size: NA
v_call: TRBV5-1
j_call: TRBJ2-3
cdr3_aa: CASRRQGVADTQYF
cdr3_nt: TGCGCCAGCAGGAGACAGGGGGTCGCAGATACGCAGTATTTT

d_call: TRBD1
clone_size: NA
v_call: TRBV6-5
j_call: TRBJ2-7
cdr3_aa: CASRDRVTYEQYF
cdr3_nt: TGTGCCAGCAGAGACAGGGTGACCTACGAGCAGTACTTC

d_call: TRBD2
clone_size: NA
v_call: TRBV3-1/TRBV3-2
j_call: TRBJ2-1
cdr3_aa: CASSLLGGDNEQFF
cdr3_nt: TGTGCCAGCAGCCTCCTGGGAGGGGACAATGAGCAGTTCTTC

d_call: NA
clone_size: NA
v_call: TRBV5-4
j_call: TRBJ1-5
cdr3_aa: CASSLTGSNQPQHF
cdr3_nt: TGTGCCAGCAGCTTGACAGGTAGCAATCAGCCCCAGCATTTT

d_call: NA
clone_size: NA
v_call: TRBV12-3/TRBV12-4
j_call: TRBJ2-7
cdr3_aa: CASSRGAQFEQYF
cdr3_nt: TGTGCCAGCAGTCGGGGGGCCCAATTCGAGCAGTACTTC

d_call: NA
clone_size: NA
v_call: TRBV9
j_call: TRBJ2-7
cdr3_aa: CASSGQGSSYEQYF
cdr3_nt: TGTGCCAGCAGCGGCCAGGGGAGCTCCTACGAGCAGTACTTC

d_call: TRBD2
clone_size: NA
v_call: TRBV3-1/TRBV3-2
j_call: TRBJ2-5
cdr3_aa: CASSQPTSGGFKLKVTQYF
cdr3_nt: TGTGCCAGCAGCCAACCGACTAGCGGGGGGTTCAAACTTAAGGTGACCCAGTACTTC

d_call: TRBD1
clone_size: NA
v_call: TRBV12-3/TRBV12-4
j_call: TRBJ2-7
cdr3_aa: CASRNRGFNEQYF
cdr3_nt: TGTGCCAGCAGGAACAGGGGCTTTAACGAGCAGTACTTC

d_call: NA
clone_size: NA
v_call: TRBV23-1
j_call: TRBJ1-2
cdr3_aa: CASSQSGGLYYGYTF
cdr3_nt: TGCGCCAGCAGTCAATCGGGGGGGTTGTACTATGGCTACACCTTC

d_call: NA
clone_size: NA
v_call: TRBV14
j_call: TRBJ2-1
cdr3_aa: CASSQLSPNEQFF
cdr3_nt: TGTGCCAGCAGCCAACTGAGCCCCAATGAGCAGTTCTTC

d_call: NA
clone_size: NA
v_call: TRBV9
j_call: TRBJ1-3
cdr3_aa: CASSSHGTKDLQTIYF
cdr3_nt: TGTGCCAGCAGCTCCCATGGCACAAAAGATCTCCAAACCATATATTTT

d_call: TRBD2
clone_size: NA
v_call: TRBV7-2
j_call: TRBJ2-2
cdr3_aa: CASSLPSAGGLANTGELFF
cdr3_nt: TGTGCCAGCAGCTTGCCGTCCGCGGGGGGGCTCGCGAACACCGGGGAGCTGTTTTTT

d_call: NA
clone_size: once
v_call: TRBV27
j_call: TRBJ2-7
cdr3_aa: CASSLWYRETTYEQYF
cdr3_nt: TGTGCCAGCAGTTTATGGTACAGGGAAACAACCTACGAGCAGTACTTC

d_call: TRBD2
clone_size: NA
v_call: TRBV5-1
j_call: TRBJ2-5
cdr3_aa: CASSPSGGETQYF
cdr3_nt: TGCGCCAGCAGCCCCTCCGGGGGGGAGACCCAGTACTTC

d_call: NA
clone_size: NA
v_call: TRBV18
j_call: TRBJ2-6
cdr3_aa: CASSPGTTASRGSGANVLTF
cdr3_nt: TGTGCCAGCTCACCTGGGACAACAGCATCCCGGGGCTCTGGGGCCAACGTCCTGACTTTC

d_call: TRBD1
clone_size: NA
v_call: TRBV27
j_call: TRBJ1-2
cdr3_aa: CASSHVLRGQIGNGYTF
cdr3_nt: TGTGCCAGCAGTCATGTACTCAGGGGGCAGATTGGGAATGGCTACACCTTC

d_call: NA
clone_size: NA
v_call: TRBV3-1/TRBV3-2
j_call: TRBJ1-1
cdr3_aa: CASSQDRARRNTEAFF
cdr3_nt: TGTGCCAGCAGCCAAGATAGAGCACGGAGGAACACTGAAGCTTTCTTT

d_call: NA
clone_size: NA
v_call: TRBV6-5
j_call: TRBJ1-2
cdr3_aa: CASSPASAANYGYTF
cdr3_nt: TGTGCCAGCAGCCCCGCTTCTGCGGCTAACTATGGCTACACCTTC

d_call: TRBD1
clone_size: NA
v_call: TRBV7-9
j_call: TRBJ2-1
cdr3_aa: CASSFRTGIYNEQFF
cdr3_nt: TGTGCCAGCAGCTTTAGGACAGGCATCTACAATGAGCAGTTCTTC

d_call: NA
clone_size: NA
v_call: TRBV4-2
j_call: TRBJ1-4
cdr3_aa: CASSQGATNEKLFF
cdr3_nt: TGTGCCAGCAGCCAGGGGGCGACTAATGAAAAACTGTTTTTT